Listed here are 10 T cell receptor beta chains from one sample, sequenced in a study of cytomegalovirus exposure and HLA in healthy donors. In the PCR, 60 Vbeta and 13 Jbeta primers were used. Repertoires were generated with immunoSEQ multiplex PCR, while TCRdb's copy carries only in-frame clones and drops some. The sample shows 210,000 or so clones, around 86% of them seen only once. The sequencing sample was made of PBMCs. The receptors here all came from a man between 25 and 39 years old in good health and CMV-seronegative.

The rearrangement uses TRBV5-1 and TRBJ2-5; possible D gene TRBD1, 5 bases. Germline V CDR1 and CDR2: SGHRS, YFSETQ. The CDR3 loop spans 14 amino acids. With 2 bases removed from V and 5 bases from J, the gap between germline ends came to 13 bases. For the CDR3, the DNA is TGCGCCAGCAGCTTCGCGACAGAAGATGAGACCCAGTACTTC. Translation: CASSFATEDETQYF.

The chain uses TRBV7-9 and TRBJ2-5; the match to TRBD1 covers 9 bases. V dropped 6 bases and J dropped 4; count of bases not matched to a gene: 9. The CDR3 length is 15 residues. CDR1 SEHNR and CDR2 FQNEAQ come from the germline V gene (reference sequence). The CDR3: CASSQPGQGVETQYF. CDR3 DNA sequence: TGTGCCAGCAGTCAACCGGGACAGGGTGTAGAGACCCAGTACTTC.

V gene TRBV28 combines with J gene TRBJ1-2; TRBD1 is a possible D gene (6 bases). V was shortened by 2 bases and J by 6 bases, with 10 bases between the two germline ends. Germline V gene lookup returns CDR1 MDHEN and CDR2 SYDVKM. This CDR3 spans 13 amino acids. The CDR3 region is CASSLIQGNGYTF. CDR3 sequence (DNA): TGTGCCAGCAGTTTAATACAGGGCAATGGCTACACCTTC.

The chain carries TRBV6-5 and TRBJ1-1, with TRBD1 as a possible D gene (6 bases). With 8 bases removed from V and 5 bases from J, the gap between germline ends came to 18 bases. CDR3 length equals 14 residues. Germline CDR1 MNHEY, CDR2 SVGAGI. CDR3 loop: CASLGAGGSTEAFF. The CDR3 DNA sequence: TGTGCCAGCCTGGGGGCCGGGGGGAGTACTGAAGCTTTCTTT.

The CDR3, as DNA: TGTGCCAGCGCCGGACAGGGCGGGCACGAGCAGTACTTC. Translating gives CASAGQGGHEQYF. The chain is built from TRBV6-1 and TRBJ2-7, with 8 positions matching TRBD1. After removal of 8 bases from V and 5 bases from J, the junction contained 8 bases not matched to a gene. The CDR3 sequence is 13 residues long. Germline loops: CDR1 MNHNS, CDR2 SASEGT.

V usage is TRBV5-5 and J usage is TRBJ2-2; D is uncertain. Germline CDR1 and CDR2: SGHKS and YYEKEE (reference sequence). This CDR3 has 16 residues. The V end lost 0 bases, the J end lost 6 bases, and 15 bases lay between the germline ends. The CDR3 DNA is TGTGCCAGCAGCTTGGGGATAGCCTCTTGGTCCGGGGAGCTGTTTTTT. Its protein product is CASSLGIASWSGELFF.

The chain employs TRBV2 and TRBJ1-2; D is perhaps TRBD1 (6 bases). Per germline, CDR1 SNHLY and CDR2 FYNNEI. Trimming shortened V by 6 bases and J by 14 bases, and 28 bases separated the two germline ends. The CDR3 length is 15 residues. CDR3 in amino acids: CASRDPNRDILYTTF. CDR3 coding DNA: TGTGCCAGCAGAGACCCCAACAGGGACATCCTCTATACGACCTTC.

V and J are TRBV19 and TRBJ2-7; TRBD1 aligns across 7 bases. The CDR3 is made up of 14 amino acids. V trimming: 3 bases; J trimming: 2 bases; junction bases outside the gene matches: 4. Per germline, CDR1 LNHDA and CDR2 SQIVND (reference sequence). CDR3 loop: CASSMARGPYEQYF. As DNA, the CDR3 is TGTGCCAGTAGTATGGCTAGGGGGCCCTACGAGCAGTACTTC.

This clone was seen only a few times. This sequence joins TRBV27 and TRBJ2-2; 10 bases match TRBD2. V was pared by 7 bases and J by 5 bases, with 7 bases of the junction left unmatched. This CDR3 has 15 residues. Germline V gene sequence: CDR1 MNHEY, CDR2 SMNVEV (reference sequence). The CDR3 sequence is CASTSGSMMTGELFF. The DNA for the CDR3 is TGTGCCAGCACTAGCGGGAGCATGATGACCGGGGAGCTGTTTTTT.

The V call is TRBV9, the J call TRBJ1-4, with 7 bases that match TRBD1. This CDR3 has 15 amino acids. V was pared by 1 base and J by 4 bases, with 4 bases of the junction left unmatched. Germline CDR1 and CDR2: SGDLS and YYNGEE. Here the CDR3 DNA reads TGTGCCAGCAGCGTACGACAGGGACATAATGAAAAACTGTTTTTT. Its protein product is CASSVRQGHNEKLFF.